This TCR beta chain was found in a study of vaccination and CD4 T cells after COVID-19 (dated 2022 in TCRdb). Regarding the research as a whole: Convalescent patients had a positive SARS-CoV-2 result on nasal swab PCR, and of these patients, some 10 had mild disease and one had severe disease. The convalescent cohort included six males and four females, with two Hispanic individuals, seven Caucasians, two Asians and one multiracial person. Two doses of either the Pfizer-BioNTech BNT162b2 vaccine (n=8) or the Moderna mRNA-1273 vaccine (n=2) were administered to participants. Control cultures received a CEFX viral epitope pool as the positive control, an HIV-1 Nef peptide pool as the negative control, or no peptide. Post-COVID blood samples from convalescent patients were collected a median of about 100 days after diagnosis, with a range of 35 to 161 days. The cultures were stimulated with overlapping spike peptide pools from SARS-CoV-2 and from the common cold coronaviruses HCoV-NL63, HCoV-OC43 and HCoV-229E. In nine to eleven COVID-19 convalescent patients and a handful of infection-naive healthy vaccine recipients, researchers compared the spike-specific CD4+ TCR repertoire from before mRNA vaccination with the repertoire from after. Post-vaccine blood samples were collected a median of 72 days after the second vaccine dose, ranging from about 12 to 241 days. The research as a whole found: In convalescent patients, nearly all vaccine-specific clones (304 of 307) were found to be mono-reactive for SARS-CoV-2 spike rather than cross-reactive with common cold coronaviruses. Among convalescent patients, a median roughly 90% of the SARS-CoV-2-reactive clones seen after vaccination appeared only after vaccination, which suggests priming specific to the vaccine. Only a relatively small number of convalescent patients were included in the study, and early timepoints following natural infection were not analyzed. The median number of SARS-CoV-2-reactive clonotypes rose from around 22 after infection to 38 after vaccination, but the change was not significant.

In the germline V gene, CDR1 corresponds to SGHVS and CDR2 to FQNEAQ. Here V drops 5 bases and J drops 7 bases, and the junction holds 8 bases not matched to any gene. The CDR3, from cysteine to phenylalanine, totals 14 residues. The only DNA kept is the CDR3, 42 bases in frame from the first base. Turning to this clonotype: Its antigen is still unknown. Base qualities were left out, and no much larger clone turns up one base away.

According to the study, the label for this sample's treatment or condition signals: approximately nine-day PBMC culture with coronavirus spike peptide pools or control peptides (ViraFEST assay). The ViraFEST assay was used in the study, in which antigen-specific T cells were expanded with peptide pools and expanded clonotypes were subsequently identified by TCR sequencing. The convalescent patients' positive SARS-CoV-2 PCR tests were from March to December 2020, which was before the Alpha, Beta and Delta variants emerged in the United States. PBMCs were cultured at around 2.2 million per well in IMDM supplemented with around 5% human AB serum and around 9.5 IU/ml IL-2, with 9.5 to 10 ug/ml peptide pools added. Half of the culture medium was replaced with fresh IL-2-containing medium on days 3 and 7. CD4+ T cells were isolated after around 11 days of culture through negative selection using the EasySep CD4+ T cell isolation kit. PBMCs were separated from whole blood using Ficoll-Paque Plus gradient centrifugation and then either used fresh or cryopreserved at -140C. In general, triplicate wells were set up for every culture condition.

Libraries were made using PCR. DNA from cultured CD4+ T cells was subjected to TCR sequencing with the Oncomine TCR Beta short-read assay at the Johns Hopkins FTIC core. The QIAamp micro DNA kit was used to extract genomic DNA from the cultured CD4+ T cells. The Oncomine TCR Beta libraries from cultured CD4+ T cells were pooled using unique dual indexes and then sequenced on an Illumina iSeq 100. In the authors' own workflow: Non-productive sequences were removed, and CDR3s not starting with C, not ending with F or W, or shorter than 7 amino acids were discarded. The MANAFEST web application was used to identify antigen-specific clonotypes by comparing peptide-stimulated wells against reference wells and other culture wells. For a clone to be called positive, the clone needed an FDR below 0.05, an odds ratio above 5, and a productive frequency above 0.1% in at least two of three replicate wells. Clonotypes that were significantly expanded in both SARS-CoV-2 spike wells and at least one common cold coronavirus spike condition were defined as cross-reactive. Using R version 3.6.1, CDR3 homology was evaluated through Levenshtein distances (stringdist) along with unrooted phylogenetic trees (ape). TCRdb cleaned the public reads at Q25 with fastp, built clones with MiXCR and kept in-frame beta chains. Duplicate CDR3 protein sequences are folded into a single record with the most common DNA and genes. What appears here as the V and J calls and clone size reflects TCRdb's work, not the paper's. The sample has about 17,000 distinct CDR3 sequences on record, roughly 60% of them singletons. Clones ranked in the top ten supply roughly 11% of the sample.

The receptor comes from a human donor who had recovered from COVID-19. The chain uses TRBV7-8 and TRBJ2-7; the junction holds 10 bases that match TRBD1. The specimen sequenced was CD4+ T cells from blood, cultured in vitro. The bases are TGTGCCAGCAGCCTTCGACAGGGGGCTGGGGAGCAGTACTTC. Its translation reads: CASSLRQGAGEQYF.